This T cell receptor (beta chain) was captured in a study of blood T cell repertoires in COVID-19. Trimming stripped 0 bases from V and 0 bases from J, with 5 bases between. The CDR3 extends over 14 amino acids. Looked up from germline, CDR1 is SGHTA and CDR2 is FQGNSA. Libraries were prepared by immunoSEQ multiplex PCR; TCRdb keeps only in-frame clonotypes and omits some of them. The table lists about 200,000 clones, 70% to 90% of them singletons. The chain is built from TRBV7-2 and TRBJ1-1; D possibly corresponds to TRBD1 (5 bases). The TCR comes from a woman aged 80 or older with acute or convalescent COVID-19. Material for sequencing was peripheral blood. The CDR3 DNA is TGTGCCAGCAGCTTAGCCAGGGTGAACACTGAAGCTTTCTTT. Protein: CASSLARVNTEAFF.